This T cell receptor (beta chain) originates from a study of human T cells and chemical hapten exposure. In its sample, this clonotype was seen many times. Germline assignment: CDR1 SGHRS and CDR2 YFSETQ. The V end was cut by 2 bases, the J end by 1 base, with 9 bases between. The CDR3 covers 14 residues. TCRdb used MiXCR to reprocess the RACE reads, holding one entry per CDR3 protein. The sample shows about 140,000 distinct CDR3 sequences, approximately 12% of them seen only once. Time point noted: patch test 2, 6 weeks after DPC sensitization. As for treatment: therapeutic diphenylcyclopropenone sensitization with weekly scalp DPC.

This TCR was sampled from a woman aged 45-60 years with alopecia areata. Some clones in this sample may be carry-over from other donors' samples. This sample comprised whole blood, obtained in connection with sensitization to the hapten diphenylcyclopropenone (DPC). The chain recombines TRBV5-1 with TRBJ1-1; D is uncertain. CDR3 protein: CASSLSAANTEAFF. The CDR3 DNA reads TGCGCCAGCAGCTTATCAGCAGCGAACACTGAAGCTTTCTTT.